This TCR beta chain was observed in a study of spatial heterogeneity in lung cancer. Time point described: sample taken at primary tumor resection. The study sequenced unsorted whole RNA from tumor, nontumor lung or frozen PBMC. This clonotype was detected only a few times. The CDR3 totals 21 residues. V gave up 6 bases and J gave up 3 bases; unmatched junction bases: 22. The germline gives CDR1 DFQATT, CDR2 SNEGSKA (reference sequence). TCRdb ran MiXCR on the 5' RACE reads and lists one entry per CDR3 protein. The sample consists of more than 75,000 distinct CDR3 sequences, around 12% of them appearing once.

The sequence derives from a male donor with early-stage non-small cell lung cancer. The chain combines TRBV20-1 with TRBJ2-3, with 15 positions matching TRBD2. Sequencing was performed on PBMCs, taken at surgery. The CDR3 sequence is CSAKNRFGLAGGPKRTDTQYF. The CDR3 DNA follows: TGCAGTGCCAAAAATCGGTTTGGACTAGCGGGAGGGCCGAAGAGGACAGATACGCAGTATTTT.